A selection of T cell receptor beta chains follows, all from one sample in a study of T cell responses to AZD1222 COVID-19 vaccine. Libraries were prepared by immunoSEQ multiplex PCR; TCRdb keeps only in-frame clonotypes and omits some of them. This sample has 100,000 to 150,000 clones, with 80% to 90% found just once. Sequenced material: peripheral blood, taken on day 0 of AZD1222 vaccination. These receptors were taken from an adult in good health. Each CDR3 is given without its conserved first and last residue.

v_call	cdr3_aa
TRBV9	ASSVRTGVGNEQF
TRBV7-8	ASSLKETQY
TRBV6-5	ASSSQRGQETQY
TRBV12-3/TRBV12-4	ASSSNEKLF
TRBV11-2	ASSALIVNYGYT
TRBV5-1	ASSRSGGDTEAF
TRBV2	ASRGSSYNEQF
TRBV7-2	ASSPTQKEGIQY
TRBV6-5	ASRPYRGSGYT
TRBV10-1	ASSDAANTEAF
TRBV5-6	ASSSRYNSPLH
TRBV7-9	ASSSSGTGNEQF
TRBV19	ASTPGGSQPQH
TRBV11-2	ASSKDRGTQY
TRBV5-1	ASSSMGLMNTEAF
TRBV28	ASSPHNEQF
TRBV18	ASSPLGWEKENIQY
TRBV11-2	ASSLTQWDSTRRVEQF
TRBV21-1	ASSAPGQRFREQY
TRBV7-3	ASSPPRSPNLSGNTIY
TRBV4-2	ASSQDPVVSYNSPLH
TRBV23-1	ASSRLGSSNQPQH
TRBV11-2	ASSETTGNYGYT
TRBV19	ASSPSGQETQY
TRBV13	ASSLEQENWNTGELF